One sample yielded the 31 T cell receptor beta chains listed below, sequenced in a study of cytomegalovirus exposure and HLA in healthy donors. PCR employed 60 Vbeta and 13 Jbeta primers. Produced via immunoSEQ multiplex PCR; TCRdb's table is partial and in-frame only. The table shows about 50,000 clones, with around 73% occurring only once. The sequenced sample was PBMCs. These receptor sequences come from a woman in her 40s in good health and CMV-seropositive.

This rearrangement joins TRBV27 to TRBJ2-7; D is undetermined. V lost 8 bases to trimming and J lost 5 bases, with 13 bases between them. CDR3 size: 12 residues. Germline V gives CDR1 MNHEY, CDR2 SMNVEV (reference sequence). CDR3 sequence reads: CASGLPRNEQYF. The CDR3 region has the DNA TGTGCCAGCGGCCTCCCACGCAACGAGCAGTACTTC.

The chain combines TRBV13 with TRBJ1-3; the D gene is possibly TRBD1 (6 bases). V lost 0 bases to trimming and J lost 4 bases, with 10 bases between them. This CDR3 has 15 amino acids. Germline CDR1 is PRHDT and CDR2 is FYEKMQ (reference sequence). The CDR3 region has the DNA TGTGCCAGCAGCTTAGGCCGGGGGGCCGGAAACACCATATATTTT. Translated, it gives CASSLGRGAGNTIYF.

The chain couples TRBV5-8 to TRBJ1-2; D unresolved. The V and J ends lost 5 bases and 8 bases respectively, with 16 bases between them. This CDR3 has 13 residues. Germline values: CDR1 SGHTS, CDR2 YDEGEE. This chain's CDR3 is CASRSDADNGYTF. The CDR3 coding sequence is TGTGCCAGCAGATCCGACGCCGACAACGGCTACACCTTC.

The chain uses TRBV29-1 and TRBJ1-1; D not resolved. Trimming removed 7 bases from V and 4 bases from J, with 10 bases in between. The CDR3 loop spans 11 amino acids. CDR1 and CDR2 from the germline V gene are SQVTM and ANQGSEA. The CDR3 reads CSAEGVTEAFF. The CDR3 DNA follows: TGCAGCGCCGAGGGCGTCACTGAAGCTTTCTTT.

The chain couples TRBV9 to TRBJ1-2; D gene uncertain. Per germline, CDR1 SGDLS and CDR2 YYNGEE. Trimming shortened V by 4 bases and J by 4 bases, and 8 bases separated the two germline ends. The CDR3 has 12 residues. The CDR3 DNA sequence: TGTGCCAGCAGCCAGGCGGGCTATGGCTACACCTTC. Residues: CASSQAGYGYTF.

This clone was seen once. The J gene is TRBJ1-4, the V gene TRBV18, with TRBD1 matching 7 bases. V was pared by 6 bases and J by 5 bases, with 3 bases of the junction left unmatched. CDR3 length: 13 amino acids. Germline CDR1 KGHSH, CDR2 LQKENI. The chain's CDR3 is CASSRGQNEKLFF. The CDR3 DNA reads TGTGCCAGCTCGCGGGGACAGAATGAAAAACTGTTTTTT.

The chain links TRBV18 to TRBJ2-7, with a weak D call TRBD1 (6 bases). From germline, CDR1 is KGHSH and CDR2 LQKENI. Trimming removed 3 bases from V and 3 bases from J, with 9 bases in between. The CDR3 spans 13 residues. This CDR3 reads CASSPEDSYEQYF. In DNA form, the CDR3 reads TGTGCCAGCTCACCCGAGGACAGCTACGAGCAGTACTTC.

DNA for the CDR3: TGCGCCAGCAGCAGATGGACAGGGCACTATGGCTACACCTTC. This translates into CASSRWTGHYGYTF. This chain links TRBV5-1 with TRBJ1-2; 8 bases align to TRBD1. Germline loops: CDR1 SGHRS, CDR2 YFSETQ. V gave up 4 bases and J gave up 3 bases; unmatched junction bases: 5. This CDR3 has 14 amino acids.

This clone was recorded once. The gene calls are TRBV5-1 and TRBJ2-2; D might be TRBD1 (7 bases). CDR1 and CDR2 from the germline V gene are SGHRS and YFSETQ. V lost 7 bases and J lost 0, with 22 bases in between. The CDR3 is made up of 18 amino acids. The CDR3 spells CASAPSQGGYANTGELFF. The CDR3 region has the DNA TGCGCCAGCGCCCCCAGTCAGGGGGGTTACGCGAACACCGGGGAGCTGTTTTTT.

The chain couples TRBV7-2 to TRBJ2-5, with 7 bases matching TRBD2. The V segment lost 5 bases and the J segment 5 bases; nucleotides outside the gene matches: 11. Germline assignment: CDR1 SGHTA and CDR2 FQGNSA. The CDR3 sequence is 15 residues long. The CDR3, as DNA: TGTGCCAGCAGCAGCCATAGCTTGGGGGGGGAGACCCAGTACTTC. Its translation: CASSSHSLGGETQYF.

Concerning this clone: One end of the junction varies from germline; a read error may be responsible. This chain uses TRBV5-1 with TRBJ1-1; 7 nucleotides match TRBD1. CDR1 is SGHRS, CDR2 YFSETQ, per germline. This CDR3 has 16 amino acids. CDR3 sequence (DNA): TGCGCCAGCAGTTTGGACGAGGGGGCGAAGTGGGCTGAAGCTTTCTTT. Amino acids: CASSLDEGAKWAEAFF.

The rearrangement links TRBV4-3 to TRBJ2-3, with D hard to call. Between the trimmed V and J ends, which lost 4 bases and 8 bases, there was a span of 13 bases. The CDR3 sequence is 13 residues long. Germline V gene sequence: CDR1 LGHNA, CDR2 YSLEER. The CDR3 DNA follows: TGCGCCAGCAGCCCGTCGCTAGAGAGTACGCAGTATTTT. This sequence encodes CASSPSLESTQYF.

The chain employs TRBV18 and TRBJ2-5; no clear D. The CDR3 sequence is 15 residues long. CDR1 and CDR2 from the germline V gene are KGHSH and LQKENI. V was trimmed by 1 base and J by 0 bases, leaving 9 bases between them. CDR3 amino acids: CASSPLTANQETQYF. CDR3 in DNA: TGTGCCAGCTCACCACTAACTGCGAACCAAGAGACCCAGTACTTC.

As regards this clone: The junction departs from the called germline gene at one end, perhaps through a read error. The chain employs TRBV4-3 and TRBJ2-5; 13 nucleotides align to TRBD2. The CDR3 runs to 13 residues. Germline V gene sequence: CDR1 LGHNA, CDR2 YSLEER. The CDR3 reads CASSHGLAGARHF. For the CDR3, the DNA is TGCGCCAGCAGCCACGGACTAGCGGGGGCCAGGCACTTC.

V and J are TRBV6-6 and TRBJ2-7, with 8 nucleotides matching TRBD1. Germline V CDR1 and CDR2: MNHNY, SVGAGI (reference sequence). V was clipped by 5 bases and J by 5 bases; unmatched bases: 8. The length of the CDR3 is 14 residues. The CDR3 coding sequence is TGTGCCAGCAGTCAGGACAGGGTAATCCACGAGCAGTACTTC. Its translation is CASSQDRVIHEQYF.

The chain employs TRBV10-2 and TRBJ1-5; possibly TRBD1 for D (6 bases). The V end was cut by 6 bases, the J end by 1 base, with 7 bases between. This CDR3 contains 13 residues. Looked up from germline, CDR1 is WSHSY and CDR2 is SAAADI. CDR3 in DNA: TGCGCCAGCAGAGGGGGAAGCAATCAGCCCCAGCATTTT. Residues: CASRGGSNQPQHF.

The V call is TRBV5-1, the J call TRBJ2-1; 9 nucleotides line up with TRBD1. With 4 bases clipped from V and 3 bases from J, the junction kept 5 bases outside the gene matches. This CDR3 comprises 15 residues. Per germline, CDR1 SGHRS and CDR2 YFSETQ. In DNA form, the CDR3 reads TGCGCCAGCAGCGCCGGGGACAGGGACTACAATGAGCAGTTCTTC. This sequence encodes CASSAGDRDYNEQFF.

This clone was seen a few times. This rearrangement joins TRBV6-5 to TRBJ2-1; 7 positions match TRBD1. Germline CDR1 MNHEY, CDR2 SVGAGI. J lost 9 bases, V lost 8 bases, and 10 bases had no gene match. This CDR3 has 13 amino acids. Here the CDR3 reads CASGWTGRSEQFF. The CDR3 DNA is TGTGCCAGCGGGTGGACAGGCCGTAGTGAGCAGTTCTTC.

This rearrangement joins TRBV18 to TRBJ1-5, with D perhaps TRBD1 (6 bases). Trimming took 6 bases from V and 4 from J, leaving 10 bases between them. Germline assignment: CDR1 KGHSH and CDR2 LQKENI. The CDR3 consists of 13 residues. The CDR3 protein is CASSPDRNQPQHF. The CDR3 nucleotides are TGTGCCAGCTCCCCGGACAGAAATCAGCCCCAGCATTTT.

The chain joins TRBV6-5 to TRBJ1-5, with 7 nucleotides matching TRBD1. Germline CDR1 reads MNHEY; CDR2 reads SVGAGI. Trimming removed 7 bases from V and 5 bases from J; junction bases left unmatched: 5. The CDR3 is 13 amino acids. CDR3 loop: CASTAGGYQPQHF. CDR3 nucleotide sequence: TGTGCCAGCACCGCAGGGGGGTATCAGCCCCAGCATTTT.

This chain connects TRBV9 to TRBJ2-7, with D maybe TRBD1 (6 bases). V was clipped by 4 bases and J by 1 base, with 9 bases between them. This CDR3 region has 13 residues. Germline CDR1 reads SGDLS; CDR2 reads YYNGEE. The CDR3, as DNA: TGTGCCAGCAGCCTTCAGGGGTCCTACGAGCAGTACTTC. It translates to CASSLQGSYEQYF. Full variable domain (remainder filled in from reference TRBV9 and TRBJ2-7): DSGVTQTPKHLITATGQRVTLRCSPRSGDLSVYWYQQSLDQGLQFLIQYYNGEERAKGNILERFSAQQFPDLHSELNLSSLELGDSALYFCASSLQGSYEQYFGPGTRLTVT.

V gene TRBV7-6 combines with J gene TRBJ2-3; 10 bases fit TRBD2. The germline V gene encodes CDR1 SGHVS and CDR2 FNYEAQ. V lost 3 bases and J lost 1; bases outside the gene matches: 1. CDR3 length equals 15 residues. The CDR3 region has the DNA TGTGCCAGCAGCTTCGGGACTAGCGGCACAGATACGCAGTATTTT. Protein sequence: CASSFGTSGTDTQYF.

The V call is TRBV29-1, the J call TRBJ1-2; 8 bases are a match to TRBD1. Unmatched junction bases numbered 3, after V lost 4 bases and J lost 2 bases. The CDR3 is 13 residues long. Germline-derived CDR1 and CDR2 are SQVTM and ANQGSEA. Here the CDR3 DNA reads TGCAGCGTTGCGGACAGGGCCAACTATGGCTACACCTTC. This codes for CSVADRANYGYTF. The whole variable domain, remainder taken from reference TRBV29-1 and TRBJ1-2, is SAVISQKPSRDICQRGTSLTIQCQVDSQVTMMFWYRQQPGQSLTLIATANQGSEATYESGFVIDKFPISRPNLTFSTLTVSNMSPEDSSIYLCSVADRANYGYTFGSGTRLTVV.

DNA of the CDR3: TGCGCCAGCAGCTACAGTAGCGGGGGGGCCGGCGGGGAGCTGTTTTTT. Translation: CASSYSSGGAGGELFF. J is TRBJ2-2 and V is TRBV5-1; 11 bases match TRBD2. Germline lookup yields CDR1 SGHRS and CDR2 YFSETQ. The CDR3 length is 16 residues. Trimming at V came to 3 bases and at J to 7 bases, leaving 8 bases not matched to a gene.

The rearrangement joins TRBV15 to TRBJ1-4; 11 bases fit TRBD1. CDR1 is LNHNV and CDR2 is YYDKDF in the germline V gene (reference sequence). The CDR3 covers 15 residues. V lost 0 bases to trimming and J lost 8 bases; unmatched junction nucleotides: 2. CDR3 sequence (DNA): TGTGCCACCAGCAGAGAGGACAGGGGGCGCGAAAAACTGTTTTTT. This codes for CATSREDRGREKLFF.

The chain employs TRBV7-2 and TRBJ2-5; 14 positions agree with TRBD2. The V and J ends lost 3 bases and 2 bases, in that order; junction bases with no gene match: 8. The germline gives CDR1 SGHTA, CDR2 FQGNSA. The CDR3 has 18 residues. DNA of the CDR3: TGTGCCAGCAGCTTTTTCCGGACTAGCGGGGGGAGACAAGAGACCCAGTACTTC. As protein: CASSFFRTSGGRQETQYF.

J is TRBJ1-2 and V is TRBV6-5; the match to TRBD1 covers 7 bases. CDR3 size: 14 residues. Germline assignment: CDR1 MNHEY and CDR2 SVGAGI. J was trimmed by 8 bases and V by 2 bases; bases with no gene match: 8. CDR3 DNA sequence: TGTGCCAGCAGTTACCAAGGACAGGCCGGAGGCTACACCTTC. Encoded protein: CASSYQGQAGGYTF.

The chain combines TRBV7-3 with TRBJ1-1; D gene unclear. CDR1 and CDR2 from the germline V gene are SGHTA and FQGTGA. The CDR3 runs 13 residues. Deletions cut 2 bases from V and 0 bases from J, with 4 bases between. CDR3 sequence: CASSLYMNTEAFF. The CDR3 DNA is TGTGCCAGCAGCTTATATATGAACACTGAAGCTTTCTTT.

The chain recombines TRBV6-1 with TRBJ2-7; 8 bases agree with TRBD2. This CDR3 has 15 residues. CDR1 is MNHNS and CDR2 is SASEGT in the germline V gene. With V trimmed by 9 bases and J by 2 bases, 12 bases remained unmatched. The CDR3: CASGREAGAPYEQYF. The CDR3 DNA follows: TGTGCCAGTGGCCGAGAAGCGGGGGCCCCCTACGAGCAGTACTTC.

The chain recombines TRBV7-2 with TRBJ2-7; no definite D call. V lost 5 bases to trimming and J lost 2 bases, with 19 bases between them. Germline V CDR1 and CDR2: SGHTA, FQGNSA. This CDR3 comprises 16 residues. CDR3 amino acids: CASSTEVSYKAYEQYF. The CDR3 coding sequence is TGTGCCAGCAGCACAGAAGTGTCCTACAAAGCCTACGAGCAGTACTTC.

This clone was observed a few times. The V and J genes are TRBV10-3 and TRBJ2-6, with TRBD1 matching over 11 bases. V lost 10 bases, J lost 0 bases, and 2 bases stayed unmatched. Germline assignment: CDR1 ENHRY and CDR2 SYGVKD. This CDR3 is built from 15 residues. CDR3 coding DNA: TGTGCCACCGGGACAGGGGGCTCTGGGGCCAACGTCCTGACTTTC. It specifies CATGTGGSGANVLTF.